The source of this T cell receptor beta chain is a study of Ad26.COV2.S vaccination and SARS-CoV-2 variants. Study context: Donor allocation was to the COV1001 Ad26.COV2.S trial arm. Ad26.COV2.S was injected intramuscularly once or twice, 56 days apart.

Treatment meaning: around 19 received Ad26.COV2.S at low or high dose, single or two shots; about 5 received placebo; per-sample allocation not given. Specimens were obtained on day 63 following the first vaccine or placebo injection. An adult aged 18-55 years in Boston served as the donor. The protocol was immunoSEQ multiplex PCR, while the TCRdb copy is restricted to in-frame clones and leaves out a portion. Of approximately 360,000 clones listed, about four fifths are singletons. This TCR came from a person aged 18-60 years who received the Ad26.COV2.S COVID-19 vaccine or a placebo. The sequences come from peripheral blood, collected in a trial of Ad26.COV2.S vaccine versus placebo.

CDR3 nucleotides: TGCGCCAGCAGCTTGGCGCAGTGGGGTGAAGCTTTCTTT. Translating gives CASSLAQWGEAFF. This chain connects TRBV5-1 to TRBJ1-1; D call uncertain. Looked up from germline, CDR1 is SGHRS and CDR2 is YFSETQ. Trimming took 0 bases from V and 7 from J, leaving 10 bases between them. The CDR3 is made up of 13 amino acids.